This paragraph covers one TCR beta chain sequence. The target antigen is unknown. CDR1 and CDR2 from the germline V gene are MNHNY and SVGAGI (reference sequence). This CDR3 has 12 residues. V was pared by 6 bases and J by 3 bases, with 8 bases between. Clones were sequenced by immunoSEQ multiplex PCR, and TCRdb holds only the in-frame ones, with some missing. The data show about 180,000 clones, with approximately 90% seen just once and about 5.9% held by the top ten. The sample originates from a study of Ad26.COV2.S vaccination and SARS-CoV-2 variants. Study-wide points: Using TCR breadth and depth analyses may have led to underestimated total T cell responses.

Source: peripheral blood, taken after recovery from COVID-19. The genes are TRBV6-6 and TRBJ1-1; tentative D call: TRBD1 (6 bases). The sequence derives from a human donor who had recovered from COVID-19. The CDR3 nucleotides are TGTGCCAGCAGGGGGGGCGACACTGAAGCTTTCTTT. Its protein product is CASRGGDTEAFF.